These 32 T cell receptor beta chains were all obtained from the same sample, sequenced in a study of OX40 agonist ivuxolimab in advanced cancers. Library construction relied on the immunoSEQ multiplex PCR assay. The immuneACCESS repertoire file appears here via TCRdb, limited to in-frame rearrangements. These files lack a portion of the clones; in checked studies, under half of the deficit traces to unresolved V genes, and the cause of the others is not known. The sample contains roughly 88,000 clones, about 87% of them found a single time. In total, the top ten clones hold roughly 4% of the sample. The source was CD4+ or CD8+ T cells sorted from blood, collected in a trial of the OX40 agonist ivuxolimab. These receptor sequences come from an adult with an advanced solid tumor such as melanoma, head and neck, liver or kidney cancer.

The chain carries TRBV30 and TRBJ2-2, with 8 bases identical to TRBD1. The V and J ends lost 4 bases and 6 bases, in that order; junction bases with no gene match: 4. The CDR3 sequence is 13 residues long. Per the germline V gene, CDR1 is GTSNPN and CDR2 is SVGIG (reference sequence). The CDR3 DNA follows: TGTGCCTGGACAGGGGGCGCTTCCGGGGAGCTGTTTTTT. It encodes CAWTGGASGELFF.

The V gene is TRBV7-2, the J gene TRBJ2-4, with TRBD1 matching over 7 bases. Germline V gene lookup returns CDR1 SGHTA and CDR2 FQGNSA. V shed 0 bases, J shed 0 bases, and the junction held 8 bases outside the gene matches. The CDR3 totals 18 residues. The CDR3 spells CASSLAPDRAVAKNIQYF. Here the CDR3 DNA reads TGTGCCAGCAGCTTAGCCCCCGACAGGGCCGTAGCCAAAAACATTCAGTACTTC.

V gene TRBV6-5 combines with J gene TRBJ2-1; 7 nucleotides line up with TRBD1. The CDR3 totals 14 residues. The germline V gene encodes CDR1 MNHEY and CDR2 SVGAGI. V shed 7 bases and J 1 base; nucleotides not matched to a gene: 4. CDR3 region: CASTTGASYNEQFF. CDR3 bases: TGTGCCAGCACCACAGGGGCTTCCTACAATGAGCAGTTCTTC.

The CDR3 sequence: CASSQASSDRDSYGYTF. The CDR3 DNA sequence: TGCGCCAGCAGCCAAGCATCGAGTGACAGGGACTCATATGGCTACACCTTC. V usage is TRBV4-3 and J usage is TRBJ1-2; 7 bases map to TRBD1. Losses at the gene ends were 1 base for V and 5 bases for J; bases not matched to a gene: 13. The CDR3 has 17 residues. Germline-derived CDR1 and CDR2 are LGHNA and YSLEER.

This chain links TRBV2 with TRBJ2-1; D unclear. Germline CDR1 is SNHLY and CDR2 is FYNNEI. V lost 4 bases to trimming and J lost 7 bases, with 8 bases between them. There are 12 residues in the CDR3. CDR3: CASSGEANEQFF. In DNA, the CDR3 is TGTGCCAGCAGTGGTGAGGCAAATGAGCAGTTCTTC.

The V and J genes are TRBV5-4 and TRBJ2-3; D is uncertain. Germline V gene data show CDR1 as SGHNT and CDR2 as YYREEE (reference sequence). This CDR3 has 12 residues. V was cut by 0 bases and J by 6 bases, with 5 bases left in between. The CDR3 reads CASSLVADTQYF. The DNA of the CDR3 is TGTGCCAGCAGCTTGGTAGCTGATACGCAGTATTTT.

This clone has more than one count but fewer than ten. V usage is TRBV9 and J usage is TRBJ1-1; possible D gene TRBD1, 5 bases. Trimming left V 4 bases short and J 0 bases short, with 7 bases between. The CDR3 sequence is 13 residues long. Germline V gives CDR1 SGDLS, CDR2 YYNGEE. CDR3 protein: CASSPTVNTEAFF. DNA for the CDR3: TGTGCCAGCAGCCCGACAGTGAACACTGAAGCTTTCTTT. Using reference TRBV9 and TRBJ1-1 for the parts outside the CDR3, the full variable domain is DSGVTQTPKHLITATGQRVTLRCSPRSGDLSVYWYQQSLDQGLQFLIQYYNGEERAKGNILERFSAQQFPDLHSELNLSSLELGDSALYFCASSPTVNTEAFFGQGTRLTVV.

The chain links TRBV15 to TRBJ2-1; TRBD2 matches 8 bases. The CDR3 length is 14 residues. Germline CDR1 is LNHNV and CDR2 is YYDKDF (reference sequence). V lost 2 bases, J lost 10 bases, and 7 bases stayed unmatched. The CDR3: CATSRQVLAGEQFF. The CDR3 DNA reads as TGTGCCACCAGCAGACAAGTATTAGCGGGAGAGCAGTTCTTC.

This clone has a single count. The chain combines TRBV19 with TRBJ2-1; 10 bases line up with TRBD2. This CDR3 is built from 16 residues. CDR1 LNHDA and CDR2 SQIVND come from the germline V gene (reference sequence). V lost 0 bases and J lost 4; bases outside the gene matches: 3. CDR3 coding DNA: TGTGCCAGTAGTATAGAACTAGCGGGATTATACAATGAGCAGTTCTTC. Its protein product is CASSIELAGLYNEQFF.

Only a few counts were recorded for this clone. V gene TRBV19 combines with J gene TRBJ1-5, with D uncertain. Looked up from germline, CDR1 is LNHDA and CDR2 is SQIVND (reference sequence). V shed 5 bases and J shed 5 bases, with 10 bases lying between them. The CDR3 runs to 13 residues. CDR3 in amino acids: CASSYVWDQPQHF. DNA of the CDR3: TGTGCCAGTAGTTACGTGTGGGATCAGCCCCAGCATTTT.

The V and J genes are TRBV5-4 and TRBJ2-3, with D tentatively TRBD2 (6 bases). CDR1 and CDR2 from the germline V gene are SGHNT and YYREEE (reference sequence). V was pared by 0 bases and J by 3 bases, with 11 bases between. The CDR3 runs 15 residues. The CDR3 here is CASSLDPGETDTQYF. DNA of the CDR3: TGTGCCAGCAGCTTGGATCCGGGAGAAACAGATACGCAGTATTTT.

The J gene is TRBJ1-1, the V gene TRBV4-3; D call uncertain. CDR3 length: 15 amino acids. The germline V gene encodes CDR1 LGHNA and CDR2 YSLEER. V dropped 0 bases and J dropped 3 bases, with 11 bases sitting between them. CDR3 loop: CASSQDRRTDTEAFF. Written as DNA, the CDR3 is TGCGCCAGCAGCCAAGATCGACGGACGGACACTGAAGCTTTCTTT.

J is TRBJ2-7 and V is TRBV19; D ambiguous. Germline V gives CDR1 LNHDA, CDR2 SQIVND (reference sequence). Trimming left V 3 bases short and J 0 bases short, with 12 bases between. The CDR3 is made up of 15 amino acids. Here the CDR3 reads CASSMGGVGSYEQYF. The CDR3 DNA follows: TGTGCCAGTAGTATGGGTGGTGTGGGCTCCTACGAGCAGTACTTC.

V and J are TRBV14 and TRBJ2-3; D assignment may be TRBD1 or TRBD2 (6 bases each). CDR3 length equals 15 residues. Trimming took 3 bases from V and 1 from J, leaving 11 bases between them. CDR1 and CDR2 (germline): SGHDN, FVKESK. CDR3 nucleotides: TGTGCCAGCAGCCAGTCCGGGGGCGGCACAGATACGCAGTATTTT. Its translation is CASSQSGGGTDTQYF.

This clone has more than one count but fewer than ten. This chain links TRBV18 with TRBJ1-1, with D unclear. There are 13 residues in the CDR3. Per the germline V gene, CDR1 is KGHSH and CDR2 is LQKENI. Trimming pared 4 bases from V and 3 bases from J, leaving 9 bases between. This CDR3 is CASSQGADTEAFF. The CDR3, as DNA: TGTGCCAGCTCACAGGGCGCGGACACTGAAGCTTTCTTT.

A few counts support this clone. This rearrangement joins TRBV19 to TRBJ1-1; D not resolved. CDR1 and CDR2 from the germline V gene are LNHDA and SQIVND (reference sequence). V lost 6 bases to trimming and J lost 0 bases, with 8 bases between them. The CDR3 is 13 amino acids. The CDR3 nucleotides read TGTGCCAGTAGCGCGCGGATGAACACTGAAGCTTTCTTT. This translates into CASSARMNTEAFF.

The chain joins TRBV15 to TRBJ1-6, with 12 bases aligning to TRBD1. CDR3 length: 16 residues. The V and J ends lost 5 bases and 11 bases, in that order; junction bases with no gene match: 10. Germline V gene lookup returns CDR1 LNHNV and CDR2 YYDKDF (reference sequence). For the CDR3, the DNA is TGTGCCACCAGCCTGGGACAGGGGGCTCAGGGGCCACCCCTCCACTTT. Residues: CATSLGQGAQGPPLHF.

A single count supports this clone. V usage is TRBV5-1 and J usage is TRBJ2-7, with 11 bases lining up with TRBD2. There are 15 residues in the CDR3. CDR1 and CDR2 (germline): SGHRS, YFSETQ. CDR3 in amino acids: CASSLGLAEYYEQYV. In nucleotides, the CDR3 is TGCGCCAGCAGTTTGGGACTAGCGGAATACTACGAGCAGTACGTC.

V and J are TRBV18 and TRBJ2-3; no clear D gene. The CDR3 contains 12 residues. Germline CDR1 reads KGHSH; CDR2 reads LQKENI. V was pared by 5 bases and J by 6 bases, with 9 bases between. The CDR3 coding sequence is TGTGCCAGCTCAGTGGTGTCGGATACGCAGTATTTT. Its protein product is CASSVVSDTQYF.

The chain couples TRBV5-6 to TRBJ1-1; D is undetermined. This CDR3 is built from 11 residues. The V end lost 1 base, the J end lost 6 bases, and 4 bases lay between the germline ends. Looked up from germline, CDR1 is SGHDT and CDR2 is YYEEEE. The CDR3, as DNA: TGTGCCAGCAGCTTGATGGCTGAAGCTTTCTTT. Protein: CASSLMAEAFF.

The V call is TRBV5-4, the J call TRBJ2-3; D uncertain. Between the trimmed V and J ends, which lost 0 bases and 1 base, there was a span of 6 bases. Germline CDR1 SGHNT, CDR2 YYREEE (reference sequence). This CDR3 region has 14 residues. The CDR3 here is CASSLGVGTDTQYF. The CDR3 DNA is TGTGCCAGCAGCTTGGGAGTGGGCACAGATACGCAGTATTTT.

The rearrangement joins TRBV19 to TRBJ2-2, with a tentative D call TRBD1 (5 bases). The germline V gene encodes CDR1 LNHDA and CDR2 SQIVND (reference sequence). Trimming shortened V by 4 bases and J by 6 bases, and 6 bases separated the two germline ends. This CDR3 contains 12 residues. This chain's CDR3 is CASSTGPGELFF. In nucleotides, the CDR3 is TGTGCCAGTAGTACAGGGCCCGGGGAGCTGTTTTTT.

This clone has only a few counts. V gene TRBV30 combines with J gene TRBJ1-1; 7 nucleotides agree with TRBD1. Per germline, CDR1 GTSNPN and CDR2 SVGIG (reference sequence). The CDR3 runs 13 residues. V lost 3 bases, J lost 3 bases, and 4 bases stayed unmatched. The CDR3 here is CAWSPRGHTEAFF. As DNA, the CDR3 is TGTGCCTGGAGCCCAAGGGGGCACACTGAAGCTTTCTTT.

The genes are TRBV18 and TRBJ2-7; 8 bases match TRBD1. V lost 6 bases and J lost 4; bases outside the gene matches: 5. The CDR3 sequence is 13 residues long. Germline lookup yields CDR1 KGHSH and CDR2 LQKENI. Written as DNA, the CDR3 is TGTGCCAGCTCTTTAAGGGACAGGTACGAGCAGTACGTC. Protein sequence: CASSLRDRYEQYV.

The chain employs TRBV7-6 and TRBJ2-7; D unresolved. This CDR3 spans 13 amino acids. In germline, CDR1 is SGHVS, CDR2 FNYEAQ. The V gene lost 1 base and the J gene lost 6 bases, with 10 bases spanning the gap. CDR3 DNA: TGTGCCAGCAGCTTAGTAGACGGATCCGAGCAGTACTTC. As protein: CASSLVDGSEQYF. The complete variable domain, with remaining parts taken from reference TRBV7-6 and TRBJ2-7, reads GAGVSQSPRYKVTKRGQDVALRCDPISGHVSLYWYRQALGQGPEFLTYFNYEAQQDKSGLPNDRFSAERPEGSISTLTIQRTEQRDSAMYRCASSLVDGSEQYFGPGTRLTVT.

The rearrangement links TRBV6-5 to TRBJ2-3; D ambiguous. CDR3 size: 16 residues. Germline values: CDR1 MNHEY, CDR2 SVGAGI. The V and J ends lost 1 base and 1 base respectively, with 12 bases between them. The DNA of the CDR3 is TGTGCCAGCAGTTACTTCAGTACGTACGGCACAGATACGCAGTATTTT. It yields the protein CASSYFSTYGTDTQYF.

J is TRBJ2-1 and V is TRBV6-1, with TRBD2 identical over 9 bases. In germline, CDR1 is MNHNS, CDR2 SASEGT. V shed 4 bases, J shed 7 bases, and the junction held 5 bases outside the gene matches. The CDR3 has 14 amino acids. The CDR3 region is CASSGGTSTNEQFF. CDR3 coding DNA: TGTGCCAGCAGTGGAGGGACTAGCACTAATGAGCAGTTCTTC.

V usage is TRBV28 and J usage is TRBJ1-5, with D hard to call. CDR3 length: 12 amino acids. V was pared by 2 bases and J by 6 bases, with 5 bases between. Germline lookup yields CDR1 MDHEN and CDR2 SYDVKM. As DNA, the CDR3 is TGTGCCAGCAGTTTACGCGGTCAGCCCCAGCATTTT. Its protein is CASSLRGQPQHF.

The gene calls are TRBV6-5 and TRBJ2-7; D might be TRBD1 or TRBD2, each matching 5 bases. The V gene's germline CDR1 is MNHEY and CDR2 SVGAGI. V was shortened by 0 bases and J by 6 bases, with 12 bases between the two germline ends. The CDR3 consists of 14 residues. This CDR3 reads CASSYSGRPGEQYV. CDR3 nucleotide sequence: TGTGCCAGCAGTTACTCGGGACGACCGGGCGAGCAGTACGTC.

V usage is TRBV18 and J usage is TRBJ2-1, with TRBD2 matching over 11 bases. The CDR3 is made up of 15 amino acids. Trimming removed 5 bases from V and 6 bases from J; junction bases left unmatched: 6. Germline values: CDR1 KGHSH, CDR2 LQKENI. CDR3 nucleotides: TGTGCCAGCTCAATACTAGCGGGAGAAACCAATGAGCAGTTCTTC. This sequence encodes CASSILAGETNEQFF.

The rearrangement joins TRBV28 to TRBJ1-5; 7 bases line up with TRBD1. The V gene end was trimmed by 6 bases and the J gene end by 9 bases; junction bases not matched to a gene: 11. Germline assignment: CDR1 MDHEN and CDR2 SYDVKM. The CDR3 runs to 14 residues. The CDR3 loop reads CASRPTGAQGPQHF. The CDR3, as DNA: TGTGCCAGCAGGCCCACAGGGGCCCAAGGGCCCCAGCATTTT. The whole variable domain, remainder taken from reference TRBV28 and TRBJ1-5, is DVKVTQSSRYLVKRTGEKVFLECVQDMDHENMFWYRQDPGLGLRLIYFSYDVKMKEKGDIPEGYSVSREKKERFSLILESASTNQTSMYLCASRPTGAQGPQHFGDGTRLSIL.

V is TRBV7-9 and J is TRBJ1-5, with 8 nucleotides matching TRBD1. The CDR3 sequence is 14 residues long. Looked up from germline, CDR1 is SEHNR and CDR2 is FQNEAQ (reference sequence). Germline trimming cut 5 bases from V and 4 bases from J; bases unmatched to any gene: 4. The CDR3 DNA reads TGTGCCAGCAGCATGACAGGGGTTAATCAGCCCCAGCATTTT. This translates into CASSMTGVNQPQHF.